This is a list of T cell receptor beta chains from one sample in a study of tumor-infiltrating lymphocytes in primary liver carcinoma. TCRdb called the multiplex PCR reads again in MiXCR, with one record for every CDR3 protein. The table lists 100,000 or so distinct CDR3 sequences, almost 70% of them singletons. The sample comprised liver tumor tissue from sampling region 5. These receptor sequences come from a woman between 55 and 75 years old with primary liver carcinoma and hepatitis B virus infection. The CDR3 runs from the conserved cysteine through the conserved F or W. Each record gives: D gene, clone size, J gene, V gene, CDR3 DNA, CDR3 protein. A D gene is named only where the DNA matches it firmly. Clone size appears in some rows only: once, few, many, or a class for an expanded clone.

>-|many|TRBJ2-2|TRBV5-1
TGCGCCAGCAGCTCGGGGAACACCGGGGAGCTGTTTTTT
CASSSGNTGELFF
>-|-|TRBJ1-2|TRBV6-1
TGTGCCAGCAATCCGCAGCCCGAGGGTCGGGGCTACACCTTC
CASNPQPEGRGYTF
>TRBD2|-|TRBJ2-5|TRBV28
TGTGCCAGCAGTTACGGCCCCCTGTCTAGCGGGGGCCAAGAGACCCATTACTTC
CASSYGPLSSGGQETHYF
>-|few|TRBJ2-5|TRBV11-2
TGTGCCAGCAGCTACCCATCGACAAATACCCAAGAGACCCAGTACTTC
CASSYPSTNTQETQYF
>TRBD2|-|TRBJ2-1|TRBV4-2
TGTGCCAGCAACATCCGGGCTAGCGGCCTTCACAATGAGCAGTTCTTC
CASNIRASGLHNEQFF
>-|-|TRBJ1-2|TRBV30
TGTGCCTGTTATTGGAATCGGGTTGGCTATGGCTACACCTTC
CACYWNRVGYGYTF
>-|many|TRBJ2-7|TRBV12-3/TRBV12-4
TGTGCCAGCAGTTTAGGGCTAGGCGTCTACGAGCAGTACTTC
CASSLGLGVYEQYF
>TRBD2|-|TRBJ2-7|TRBV11-3
TGTGCAAGCAGTTTAAGCGGGCGGGAGCACGGGCAGTACTTC
CASSLSGREHGQYF
>-|many|TRBJ1-5|TRBV6-1
TGTGCCAGCGCGAAGGTGGAGAATCAGCCCCAGCATTTT
CASAKVENQPQHF
>-|-|TRBJ2-3|TRBV5-1
TGCGCCAGCAGCTCTAATTACCGAATGAGTAGCGCCCACACAGATACGCAGTATTTT
CASSSNYRMSSAHTDTQYF
>-|-|TRBJ1-2|TRBV11-3
TGTGCCAGCTGCTTAGATCACGACACCGGATATGGCTACACCTTC
CASCLDHDTGYGYTF
>TRBD2|-|TRBJ2-1|TRBV6-6
TGTGCTACTGGGACTATCGGGATAGGTGAGCAGTTCTTC
CATGTIGIGEQFF
>TRBD2|-|TRBJ2-1|TRBV5-1
TGCGCCAGCAGCATGGAACCAGCGGGGCATAACAATGAGCAGTTCTTC
CASSMEPAGHNNEQFF
>-|many|TRBJ2-1|TRBV4-2
TGTGCCAGCAGCCAAGATGACCAGCGGGTCAATGAGCAGTTCTTC
CASSQDDQRVNEQFF
>-|-|TRBJ1-6|TRBV20-1
TGCAGTGCTAGGGACACCCAGAGCTCCTATAATTCACCCCTCCACTTT
CSARDTQSSYNSPLHF
>-|-|TRBJ2-7|TRBV28
TGTGCCAGCAGGAAAGTCCCAGTGGACGAGCAGTACTTC
CASRKVPVDEQYF
>TRBD2|-|TRBJ2-1|TRBV11-3
TGTACCAGCAGCTTAGCGGGGGGTTCAGTGTCCAATGAGCGGTTCTTC
CTSSLAGGSVSNERFF
>-|many|TRBJ1-6|TRBV28
TGTGCCAGCAGTTTATGGCAGGGGCATAATTCACCCCTCCACTTT
CASSLWQGHNSPLHF
>-|many|TRBJ1-1|TRBV29-1
TGCAGCGCGCAAACGGGGGGATCCTTCACTGAAGCTTTCTTT
CSAQTGGSFTEAFF
>TRBD2|-|TRBJ2-7|TRBV11-2
TGTGCCAGCTGTTTAGAGAGGGGGGGACTAGCGATGCAGTGCTTC
CASCLERGGLAMQCF
>TRBD1|many|TRBJ2-2|TRBV6-2/TRBV6-3
TGTGCCAGCAGTTACGCCGGGACAGGGGTCAACACCGGGGAGCTGTTTTTT
CASSYAGTGVNTGELFF
>-|-|TRBJ2-1|TRBV29-1
TGCAGCGTCGAACGGGGATACGTGGGTGAGCAGTTCTTC
CSVERGYVGEQFF
>-|-|TRBJ2-3|TRBV11-2
TGTGCCAGCTTAGATCGAGGAGATACGCAGTATTTT
CASLDRGDTQYF
>-|-|TRBJ2-7|TRBV28
TGTGCCTGCAGTGAGGGACTCCACGAGCAGTACTTC
CACSEGLHEQYF
>-|-|TRBJ1-1|TRBV12-3/TRBV12-4
TGTGTCAGCAGTTTAGCGCAGGTGGGGAACACTGAAGCTTTCTTT
CVSSLAQVGNTEAFF
>-|-|TRBJ2-2|TRBV12-3/TRBV12-4
TGTGCCAGCAGTCCGCGGACGGGCGCGGACACGGGGGAGCTCTTTTTT
CASSPRTGADTGELFF
>-|-|TRBJ2-3|TRBV29-1
TGCAGCGTGGACATGGATACGCAGTATTTT
CSVDMDTQYF
>-|-|TRBJ2-7|TRBV11-3
TGTGCCAGCAGCTATCACTACGAGCAATACTTC
CASSYHYEQYF
>TRBD2|-|TRBJ2-2|TRBV12-3/TRBV12-4
TGTGCCAACAGTTCTGGACTAGCGGTCACCTGGGAGCTGTTTTTT
CANSSGLAVTWELFF
>-|many|TRBJ2-7|TRBV29-1
TGCAGCGCACGGACAGCTACCTACGAGCAGTACTTC
CSARTATYEQYF
>TRBD2|-|TRBJ2-1|TRBV5-1
TGCGCCAGCAGCTTGGAAGCTAGCGGGAGCCCCGGGGATGAGCAGTTCTTC
CASSLEASGSPGDEQFF
>TRBD2|once|TRBJ2-1|TRBV11-2
TGTGCCAGCGGTAGGAGACTAGCGGGAGGGCCGGGGGATGGGCAGTCCTTC
CASGRRLAGGPGDGQSF
>-|-|TRBJ2-7|TRBV11-1
TGTGCCGGCAGCCCTCGGACAGCAGGACTACGCGAGCGGCACTTC
CAGSPRTAGLRERHF
>TRBD2|-|TRBJ2-1|TRBV6-5
TGTACCAGCAGCCACGGACTAGACGATGAGCAGTTCTTC
CTSSHGLDDEQFF
>TRBD2|-|TRBJ2-3|TRBV29-1
TGCAGCATCACTAGCGGGTTGGGGGATACGCAGTATTTT
CSITSGLGDTQYF
>TRBD1|-|TRBJ1-5|TRBV20-1
TGCAGTGCTAGACGGGACAGGAATCAGTCCCAGCATTTT
CSARRDRNQSQHF
>-|many|TRBJ2-7|TRBV13
TGTGCCAGCAGCCCCCCTCCGCAGGGCTACTACTACGAGCAGTACTTC
CASSPPPQGYYYEQYF
>-|-|TRBJ2-3|TRBV18
TGTACCAGCTCACCACCGGGCCGCGCAGATACGCAGTATTTT
CTSSPPGRADTQYF
>-|-|TRBJ1-3|TRBV29-1
TGCAGCGTACCCACAGTGAGATCTGGAAACACCATATATTTT
CSVPTVRSGNTIYF
>-|-|TRBJ2-7|TRBV28
TGTGCCAGCTACCCAGGGAGCTCCTACGAGCAGTACTTC
CASYPGSSYEQYF
>-|few|TRBJ2-1|TRBV9
TGTGCCAGCAGCGTGCCCCCGGAAGGGCAGTTCTTC
CASSVPPEGQFF
>-|many|TRBJ2-3|TRBV12-3/TRBV12-4
TGTGCCAGCAGTCCCTCCCAAGATACGCAGTATTTT
CASSPSQDTQYF
>TRBD2|medium-sized|TRBJ2-7|TRBV11-3
TGTGCCAGCAGCCCCCGTGTCCCGGCGGGAGGGCCTGTTATCTTC
CASSPRVPAGGPVIF
>-|once|TRBJ1-5|TRBV11-2
TGTGCCAGCAGCGTAGAAGTGAATCAGCCCCTGCATTTT
CASSVEVNQPLHF
>-|-|TRBJ2-1|TRBV6-6
TGTGCCAGCACCCACAGCCCAGGGGAGCGCAATGAGCAGTTCTTC
CASTHSPGERNEQFF
>TRBD2|few|TRBJ2-5|TRBV20-1
TGCAGTGCTAGCCCCAGCGGGGCAGAGACCCAGTACTTC
CSASPSGAETQYF
>-|-|TRBJ1-5|TRBV11-1
TGTGCCAGCAGCCTACTACATAGGGCGTGGGGCCAGCCCCAGCATTTT
CASSLLHRAWGQPQHF
>-|many|TRBJ2-3|TRBV7-8
TGTGCCAGCAGCTTAGACCGTTATACCTCAGATACGCAGTATTTT
CASSLDRYTSDTQYF
>-|-|TRBJ2-2|TRBV11-2
TGTGCCGGCAGCTTGGAGCCAGCCGGGGAGTTGTTTTTT
CAGSLEPAGELFF
>-|once|TRBJ1-6|TRBV28
TGTGACAACACCACCTTAGCCGGGCCAGTAGGACCTTATAATTCACCCCTCCACTTT
CDNTTLAGPVGPYNSPLHF
>TRBD2|-|TRBJ2-7|TRBV28
TGTGCCAACAGTTTAGCGGGAGTGTATTACGAGCAGTACTTC
CANSLAGVYYEQYF
>-|many|TRBJ2-2|TRBV4-2
TGTGCCAGCAGCCAAGAACCGGGAGAGGGGACCGGGGAGCTGTTTTTT
CASSQEPGEGTGELFF
>-|many|TRBJ2-5|TRBV6-5
TGTGCCATCGGGCGGGGGCGCGCCGAGACCCAGTACTTC
CAIGRGRAETQYF
>TRBD1|once|TRBJ1-6|TRBV30
TGTGCCTGCACCATCGCAGGGGGCTCCTATAATTCACCCCTCTACTTT
CACTIAGGSYNSPLYF